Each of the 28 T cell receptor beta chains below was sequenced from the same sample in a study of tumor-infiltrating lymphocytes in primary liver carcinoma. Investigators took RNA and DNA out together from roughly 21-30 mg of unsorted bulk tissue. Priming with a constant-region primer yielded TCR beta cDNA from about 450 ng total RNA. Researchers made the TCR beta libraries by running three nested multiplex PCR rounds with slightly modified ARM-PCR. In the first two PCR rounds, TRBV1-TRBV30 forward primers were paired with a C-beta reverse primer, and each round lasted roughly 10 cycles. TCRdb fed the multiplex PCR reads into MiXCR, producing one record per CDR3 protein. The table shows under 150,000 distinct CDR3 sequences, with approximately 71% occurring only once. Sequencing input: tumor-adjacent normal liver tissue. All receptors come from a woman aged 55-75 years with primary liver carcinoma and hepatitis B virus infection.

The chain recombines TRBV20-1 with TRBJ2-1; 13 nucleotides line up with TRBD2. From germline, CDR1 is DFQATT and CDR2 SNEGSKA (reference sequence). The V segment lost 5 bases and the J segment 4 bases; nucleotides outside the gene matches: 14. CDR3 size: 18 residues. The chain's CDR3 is CSASPGTSGKLGYNEQFF. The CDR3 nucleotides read TGCAGTGCTTCTCCCGGGACTAGCGGGAAGTTGGGTTACAATGAGCAGTTCTTC.

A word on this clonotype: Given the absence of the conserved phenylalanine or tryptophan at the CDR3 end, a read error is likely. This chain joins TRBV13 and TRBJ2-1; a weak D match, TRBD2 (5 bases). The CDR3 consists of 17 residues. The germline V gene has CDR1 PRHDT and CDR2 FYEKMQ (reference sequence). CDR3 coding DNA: TGTGCCAGCAGCCCCCTGGGGTCGAGCGGTCCCTACAATGTGCAGTTCCTC. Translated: CASSPLGSSGPYNVQFL.

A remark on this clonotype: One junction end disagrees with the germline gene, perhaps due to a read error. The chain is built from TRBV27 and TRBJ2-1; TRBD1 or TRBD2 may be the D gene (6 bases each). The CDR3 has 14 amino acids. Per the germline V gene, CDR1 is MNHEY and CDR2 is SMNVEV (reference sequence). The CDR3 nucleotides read TGTGCCAGCAGAACGGGGGCGGAGTACAATGAGGAGTTCTTC. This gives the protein CASRTGAEYNEEFF.

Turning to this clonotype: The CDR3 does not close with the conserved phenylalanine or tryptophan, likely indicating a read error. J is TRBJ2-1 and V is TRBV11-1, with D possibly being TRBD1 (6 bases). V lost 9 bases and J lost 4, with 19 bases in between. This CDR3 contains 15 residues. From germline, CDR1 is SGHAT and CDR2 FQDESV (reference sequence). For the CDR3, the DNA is TGTGCCAGTAGCAGAACAGGGACACCTTACAATGAGCAGTTCTTA. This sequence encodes CASSRTGTPYNEQFL.

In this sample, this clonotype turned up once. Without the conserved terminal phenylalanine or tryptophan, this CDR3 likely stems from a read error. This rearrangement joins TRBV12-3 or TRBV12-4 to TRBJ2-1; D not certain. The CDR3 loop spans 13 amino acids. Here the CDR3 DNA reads TGTGGCAGCACCGAAGTAGCAGGACATGAGCAGTTCTCC. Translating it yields CGSTEVAGHEQFS.

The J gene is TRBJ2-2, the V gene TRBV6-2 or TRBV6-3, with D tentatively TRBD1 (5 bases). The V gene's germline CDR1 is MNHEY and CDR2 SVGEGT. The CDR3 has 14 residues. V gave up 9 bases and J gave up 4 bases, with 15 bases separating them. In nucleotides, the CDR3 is TGTGCCAGTGGACAAATGGCCTCCACCGGGGAGCTGTTTTTT. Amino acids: CASGQMASTGELFF.

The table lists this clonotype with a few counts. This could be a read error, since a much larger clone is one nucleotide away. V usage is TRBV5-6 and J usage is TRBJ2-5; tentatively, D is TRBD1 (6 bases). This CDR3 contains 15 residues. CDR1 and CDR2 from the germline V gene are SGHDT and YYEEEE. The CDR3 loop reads CASGLRQAFQETQYF. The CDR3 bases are TGTGCCAGCGGCTTGCGACAGGCTTTCCAAGAGACCCAGTACTTC.

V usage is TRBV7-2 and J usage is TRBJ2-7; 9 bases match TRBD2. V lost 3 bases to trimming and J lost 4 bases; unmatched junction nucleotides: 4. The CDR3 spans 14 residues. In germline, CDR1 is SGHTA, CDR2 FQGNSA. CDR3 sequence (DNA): TGTGCCAGCAGCTTTAGCGGGAGCCAGTACGAGCAGTACTTC. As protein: CASSFSGSQYEQYF.

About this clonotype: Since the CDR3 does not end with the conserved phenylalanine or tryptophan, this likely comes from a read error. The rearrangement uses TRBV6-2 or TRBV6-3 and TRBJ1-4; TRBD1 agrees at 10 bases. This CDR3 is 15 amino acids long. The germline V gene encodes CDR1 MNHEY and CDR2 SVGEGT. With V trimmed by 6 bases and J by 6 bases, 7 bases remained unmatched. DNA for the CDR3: TGTGCCAGCAGCCCGGGACAGGGGTTGGATGAAAAACTGTTTCTT. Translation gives CASSPGQGLDEKLFL.

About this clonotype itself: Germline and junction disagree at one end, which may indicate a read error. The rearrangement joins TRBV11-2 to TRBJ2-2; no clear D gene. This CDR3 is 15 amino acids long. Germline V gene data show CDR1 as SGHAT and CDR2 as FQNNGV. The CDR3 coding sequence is TGCCCCAGCAGCCCTCCGCGAGGACCGACCGGGGAGCTGTTTTTT. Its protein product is CPSSPPRGPTGELFF.

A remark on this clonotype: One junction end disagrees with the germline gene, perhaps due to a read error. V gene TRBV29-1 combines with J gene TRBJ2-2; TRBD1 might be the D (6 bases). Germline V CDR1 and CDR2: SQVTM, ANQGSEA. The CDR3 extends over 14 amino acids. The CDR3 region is CRVGEQGVSGELFF. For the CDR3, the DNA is TGCCGCGTTGGGGAACAGGGAGTCTCCGGGGAGCTGTTTTTT.

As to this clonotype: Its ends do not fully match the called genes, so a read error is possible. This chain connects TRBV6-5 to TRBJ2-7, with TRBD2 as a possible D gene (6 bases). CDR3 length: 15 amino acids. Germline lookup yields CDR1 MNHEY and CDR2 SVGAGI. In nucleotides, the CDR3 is TGTGCCAGCAGCGCGGCGGCGGGATGGTACTACGATCAGTACTTC. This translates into CASSAAAGWYYDQYF.

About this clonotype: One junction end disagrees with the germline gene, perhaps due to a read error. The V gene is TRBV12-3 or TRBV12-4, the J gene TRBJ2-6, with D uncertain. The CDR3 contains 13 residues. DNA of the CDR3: TGTGCCAGTAGTGTTGCTGGAGCCAACGTCCTGACTTTC. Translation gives CASSVAGANVLTF.

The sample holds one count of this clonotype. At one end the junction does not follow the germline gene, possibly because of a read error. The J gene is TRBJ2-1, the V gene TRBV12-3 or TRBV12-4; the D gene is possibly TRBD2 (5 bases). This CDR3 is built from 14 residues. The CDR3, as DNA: TGTACCAGCAGTTTACTAGTGGCCTCTGATGAGCAGTTCTTC. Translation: CTSSLLVASDEQFF.

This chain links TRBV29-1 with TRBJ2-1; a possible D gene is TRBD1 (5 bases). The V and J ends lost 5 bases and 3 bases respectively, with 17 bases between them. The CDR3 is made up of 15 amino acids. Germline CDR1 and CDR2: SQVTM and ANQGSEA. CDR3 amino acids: CSVWGEAVIYNEQFF. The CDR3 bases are TGCAGCGTTTGGGGCGAGGCGGTAATCTACAATGAGCAGTTCTTC.

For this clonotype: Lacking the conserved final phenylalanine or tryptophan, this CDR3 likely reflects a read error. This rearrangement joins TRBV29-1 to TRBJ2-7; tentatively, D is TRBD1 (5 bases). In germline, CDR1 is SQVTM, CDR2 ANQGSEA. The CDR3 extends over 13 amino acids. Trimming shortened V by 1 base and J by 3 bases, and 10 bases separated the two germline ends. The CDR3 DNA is TGCAGCGTTGAAGGCAGGGTCGGCTACGAGCAGTACTCC. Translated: CSVEGRVGYEQYS.

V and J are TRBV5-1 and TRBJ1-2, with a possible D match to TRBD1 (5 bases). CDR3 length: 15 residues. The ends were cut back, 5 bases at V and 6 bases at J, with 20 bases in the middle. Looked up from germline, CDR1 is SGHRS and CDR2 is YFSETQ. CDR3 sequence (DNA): TGCGCCAGCAGACCTATTTCAGACAGCAACCATGGCTACACCTTC. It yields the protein CASRPISDSNHGYTF.

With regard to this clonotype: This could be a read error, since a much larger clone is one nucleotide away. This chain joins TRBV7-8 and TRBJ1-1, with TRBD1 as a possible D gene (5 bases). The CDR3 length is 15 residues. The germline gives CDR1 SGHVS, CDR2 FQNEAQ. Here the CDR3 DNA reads TGTGCCAACAGCTTAAGGCAGGGTCCTAGCACTGAAGCTTTCTTT. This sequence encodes CANSLRQGPSTEAFF. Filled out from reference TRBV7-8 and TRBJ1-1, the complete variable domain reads GAGVSQSPRYKVAKRGQDVALRCDPISGHVSLFWYQQALGQGPEFLTYFQNEAQLDKSGLPSDRFFAERPEGSVSTLKIQRTQQEDSAVYLCANSLRQGPSTEAFFGQGTRLTVV.

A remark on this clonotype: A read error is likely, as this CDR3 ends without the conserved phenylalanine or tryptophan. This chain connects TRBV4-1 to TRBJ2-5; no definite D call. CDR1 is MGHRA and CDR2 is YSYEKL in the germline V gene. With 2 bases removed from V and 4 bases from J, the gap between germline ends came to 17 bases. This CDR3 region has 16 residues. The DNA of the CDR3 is TGCGCCAGCAGCCAACGCCCGGACCGATCGCGAGAGACCCAGTACATC. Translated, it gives CASSQRPDRSRETQYI.

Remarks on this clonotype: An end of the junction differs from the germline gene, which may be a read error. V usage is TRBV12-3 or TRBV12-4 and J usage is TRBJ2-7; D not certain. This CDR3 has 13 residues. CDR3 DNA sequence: TGTGCCAGCGGTTTAAATCGAGTGTACGAGCAGTACTTC. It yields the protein CASGLNRVYEQYF.

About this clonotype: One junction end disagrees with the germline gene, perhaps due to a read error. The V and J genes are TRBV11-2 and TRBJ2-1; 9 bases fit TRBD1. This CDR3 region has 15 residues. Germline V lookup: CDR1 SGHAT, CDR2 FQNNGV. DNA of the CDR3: TGTGCCAGTACCCACCCCGACAGGGGGGGGAATGAGCAGTCCTTC. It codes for CASTHPDRGGNEQSF.

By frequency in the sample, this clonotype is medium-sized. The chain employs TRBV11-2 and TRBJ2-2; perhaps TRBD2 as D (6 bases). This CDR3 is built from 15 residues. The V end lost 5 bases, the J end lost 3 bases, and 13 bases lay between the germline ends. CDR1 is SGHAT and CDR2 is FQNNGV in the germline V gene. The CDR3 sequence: CASSPSTGDTGELFF. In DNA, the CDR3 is TGTGCCAGCAGCCCTAGTACGGGGGACACCGGGGAGCTGTTTTTT.

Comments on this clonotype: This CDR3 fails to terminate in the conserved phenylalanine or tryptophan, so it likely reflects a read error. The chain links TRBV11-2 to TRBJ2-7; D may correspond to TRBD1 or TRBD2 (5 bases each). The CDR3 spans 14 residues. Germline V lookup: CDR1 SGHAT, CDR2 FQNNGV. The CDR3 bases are TGCGCCAGCAGCCGGGACGGACCTTCATACGAGCAGTACTTA. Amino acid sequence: CASSRDGPSYEQYL.

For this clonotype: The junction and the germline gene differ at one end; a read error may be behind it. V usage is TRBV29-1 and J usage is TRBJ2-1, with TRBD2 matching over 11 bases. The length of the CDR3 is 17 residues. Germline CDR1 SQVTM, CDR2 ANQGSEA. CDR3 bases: TGCAGCGTTGCTTGGCTAGCGGGAGGCCTCCACTACAATGAGCAATTCTTC. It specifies CSVAWLAGGLHYNEQFF.

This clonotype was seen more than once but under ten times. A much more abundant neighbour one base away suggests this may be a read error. The CDR3 coding sequence is TGTGCCAGCAGTAGTTCCCTAACGTCCCTATACAATGAGCAGTTCTTC. It translates to CASSSSLTSLYNEQFF. The V call is TRBV5-6, the J call TRBJ2-1; D gene ambiguous. Germline CDR1 SGHDT, CDR2 YYEEEE. Trimming took off 5 bases at V and 4 bases at J, with 19 bases between the two ends. The CDR3 covers 16 residues. Complete variable domain (other parts from reference TRBV5-6 and TRBJ2-1): DAGVTQSPTHLIKTRGQQVTLRCSPKSGHDTVSWYQQALGQGPQFIFQYYEEEERQRGNFPDRFSGHQFPNYSSELNVNALLLGDSALYLCASSSSLTSLYNEQFFGPGTRLTVL.

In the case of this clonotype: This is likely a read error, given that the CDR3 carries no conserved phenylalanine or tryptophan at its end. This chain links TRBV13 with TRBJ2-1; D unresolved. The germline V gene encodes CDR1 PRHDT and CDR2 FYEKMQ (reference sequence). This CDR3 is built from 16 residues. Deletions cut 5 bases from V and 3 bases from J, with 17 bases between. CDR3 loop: CASSLSLTSFYNEQFL. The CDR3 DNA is TGTGCCAGCAGCCTCTCTCTTACCAGCTTCTACAATGAGCAGTTCTTA.

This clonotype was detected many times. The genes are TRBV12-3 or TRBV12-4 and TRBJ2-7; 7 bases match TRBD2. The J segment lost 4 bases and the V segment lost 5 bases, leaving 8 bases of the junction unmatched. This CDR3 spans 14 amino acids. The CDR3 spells CASSPGLVGYEQYF. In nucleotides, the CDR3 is TGTGCCAGCAGTCCCGGACTAGTAGGATACGAGCAGTACTTC.

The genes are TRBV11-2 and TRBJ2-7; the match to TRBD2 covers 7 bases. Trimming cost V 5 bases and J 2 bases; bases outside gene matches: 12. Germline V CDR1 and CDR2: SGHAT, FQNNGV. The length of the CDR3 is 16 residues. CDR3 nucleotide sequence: TGTGCCAGCAGCAAGGTACTGGTGGGAGGGCCCTACGAGCAGTACTTC. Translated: CASSKVLVGGPYEQYF.